The rows below give T cell receptor beta chains drawn from one sample of a study of multiple sclerosis patients with progressive multifocal leukoencephalopathy. Using immunoSEQ multiplex PCR, the repertoire was profiled, and TCRdb retains in-frame clones only, with some absent. The top ten hold about 1.5% of the sample, which has fewer than 35,000 clones, 89% seen once. Specimen: PBMCs. The receptors derive from a human donor with multiple sclerosis. CDR3s include the opening cysteine and the closing phenylalanine or tryptophan. Each record gives: clone size, V gene, D gene, CDR3 length, J gene, CDR3 protein, CDR3 DNA. The D gene is left open where the match is weak. The size of a clone is reported for some rows only, either as once, few or many, or as a class for expanded clones.

clone size: .
V gene: TRBV9
D gene: .
CDR3 length: 14
J gene: TRBJ1-2
CDR3 protein: CASSVGGDNYGYTF
CDR3 DNA: TGTGCCAGCAGCGTTGGAGGGGATAACTATGGCTACACCTTC

clone size: .
V gene: TRBV6-1
D gene: .
CDR3 length: 15
J gene: TRBJ1-1
CDR3 protein: CASSVSRTANTEAFF
CDR3 DNA: TGTGCCAGCAGTGTGTCCAGGACGGCGAACACTGAAGCTTTCTTT

clone size: .
V gene: TRBV5-1
D gene: .
CDR3 length: 14
J gene: TRBJ2-6
CDR3 protein: CASSLTAGANVLTF
CDR3 DNA: TGCGCCAGCAGCTTGACTGCGGGGGCCAACGTCCTGACTTTC

clone size: once
V gene: TRBV28
D gene: .
CDR3 length: 14
J gene: TRBJ1-5
CDR3 protein: CASSLLGNNQPQHF
CDR3 DNA: TGTGCCAGCAGTTTATTAGGGAACAATCAGCCCCAGCATTTT

clone size: .
V gene: TRBV14
D gene: TRBD2
CDR3 length: 15
J gene: TRBJ2-1
CDR3 protein: CASSHYRTSYNEQFF
CDR3 DNA: TGTGCCAGCAGCCATTACCGGACTAGTTACAATGAGCAGTTCTTC

clone size: .
V gene: TRBV4-3
D gene: .
CDR3 length: 15
J gene: TRBJ2-7
CDR3 protein: CASSQDSRAPGEQYF
CDR3 DNA: TGCGCCAGCAGCCAAGATTCGAGAGCGCCCGGAGAGCAGTACTTC

clone size: once
V gene: TRBV5-4
D gene: TRBD1
CDR3 length: 15
J gene: TRBJ2-7
CDR3 protein: CASSSAGTGIYEQYF
CDR3 DNA: TGTGCCAGCAGCTCGGCCGGGACAGGGATCTACGAGCAGTACTTC

clone size: once
V gene: TRBV5-5
D gene: TRBD1
CDR3 length: 13
J gene: TRBJ1-2
CDR3 protein: CASSPGTGQGYTF
CDR3 DNA: TGTGCCAGCAGCCCGGGGACAGGGCAAGGCTACACCTTC

clone size: .
V gene: TRBV7-2
D gene: TRBD2
CDR3 length: 15
J gene: TRBJ2-7
CDR3 protein: CASSTSSGMAYEQYF
CDR3 DNA: TGTGCCAGCAGCACCTCTAGCGGGATGGCCTACGAGCAGTACTTC

clone size: .
V gene: TRBV18
D gene: TRBD1
CDR3 length: 16
J gene: TRBJ1-2
CDR3 protein: CASSPSVGQGATTYTF
CDR3 DNA: TGTGCCAGCTCACCGTCGGTGGGACAGGGGGCCACAACCTACACCTTC

clone size: .
V gene: TRBV27
D gene: TRBD1
CDR3 length: 14
J gene: TRBJ2-7
CDR3 protein: CASAGQVPSYEQYF
CDR3 DNA: TGTGCCAGCGCTGGACAGGTCCCCTCCTACGAGCAGTACTTC

clone size: once
V gene: TRBV28
D gene: .
CDR3 length: 14
J gene: TRBJ1-1
CDR3 protein: CASSLIMGGTEAFF
CDR3 DNA: TGTGCCAGCAGTTTAATTATGGGTGGGACTGAAGCTTTCTTT

clone size: .
V gene: TRBV2
D gene: TRBD1
CDR3 length: 16
J gene: TRBJ1-5
CDR3 protein: CASSRTGDESNQPQHF
CDR3 DNA: TGTGCCAGCAGTCGGACAGGGGACGAGAGCAATCAGCCCCAGCATTTT

clone size: .
V gene: TRBV19
D gene: TRBD2
CDR3 length: 17
J gene: TRBJ2-1
CDR3 protein: CASSIGFRLAANNEQFF
CDR3 DNA: TGTGCCAGTAGTATCGGTTTTAGACTAGCGGCCAACAATGAGCAGTTCTTC

clone size: .
V gene: TRBV7-8
D gene: .
CDR3 length: 14
J gene: TRBJ1-3
CDR3 protein: CASSLVRAGNTIYF
CDR3 DNA: TGTGCCAGCAGCTTAGTCCGGGCCGGAAACACCATATATTTT

clone size: .
V gene: TRBV19
D gene: .
CDR3 length: 15
J gene: TRBJ2-7
CDR3 protein: CASSTTEGWRYEQYF
CDR3 DNA: TGTGCCAGTAGTACCACCGAAGGTTGGCGTTACGAGCAGTACTTC

clone size: .
V gene: TRBV5-1
D gene: .
CDR3 length: 14
J gene: TRBJ1-4
CDR3 protein: CASSFDRFSEKLFF
CDR3 DNA: TGCGCCAGCAGCTTCGACAGGTTCTCGGAAAAACTGTTTTTT

clone size: once
V gene: TRBV14
D gene: .
CDR3 length: 14
J gene: TRBJ2-1
CDR3 protein: CASSQVRGNSRQFF
CDR3 DNA: TGTGCCAGCAGCCAAGTACGAGGGAACTCTCGTCAGTTCTTC

clone size: .
V gene: TRBV6-6
D gene: TRBD1
CDR3 length: 11
J gene: TRBJ2-7
CDR3 protein: CASKGTAEQYF
CDR3 DNA: TGTGCCAGCAAAGGGACAGCCGAGCAGTACTTC

clone size: once
V gene: TRBV28
D gene: .
CDR3 length: 13
J gene: TRBJ1-2
CDR3 protein: CASSLDTYYGYTF
CDR3 DNA: TGTGCCAGCAGTCTTGACACTTACTATGGCTACACCTTC

clone size: .
V gene: TRBV4-3
D gene: .
CDR3 length: 14
J gene: TRBJ1-2
CDR3 protein: CASSQDLHSYGYTF
CDR3 DNA: TGCGCCAGCAGCCAAGATCTCCACAGCTATGGCTACACCTTC

clone size: .
V gene: TRBV7-9
D gene: .
CDR3 length: 14
J gene: TRBJ1-1
CDR3 protein: CASSPIEWNTEAFF
CDR3 DNA: TGTGCCAGCAGCCCGATAGAATGGAACACTGAAGCTTTCTTT

clone size: .
V gene: TRBV5-4
D gene: .
CDR3 length: 14
J gene: TRBJ2-7
CDR3 protein: CASSLGAGTYEQYF
CDR3 DNA: TGTGCCAGCAGCCTTGGGGCAGGGACCTACGAGCAGTACTTC

clone size: .
V gene: TRBV7-2
D gene: .
CDR3 length: 14
J gene: TRBJ1-1
CDR3 protein: CASSRGAGETEAFF
CDR3 DNA: TGTGCCAGCAGCCGGGGTGCGGGGGAGACTGAAGCTTTCTTT

clone size: .
V gene: TRBV9
D gene: TRBD2
CDR3 length: 18
J gene: TRBJ2-4
CDR3 protein: CASSSPRTSGKIKNIQYF
CDR3 DNA: TGTGCCAGCAGCTCCCCGCGGACTAGCGGGAAAATCAAAAACATTCAGTACTTC

clone size: .
V gene: TRBV11-2
D gene: .
CDR3 length: 11
J gene: TRBJ2-5
CDR3 protein: CASSVTETQYF
CDR3 DNA: TGTGCCAGCAGCGTCACGGAGACCCAGTACTTC

clone size: .
V gene: TRBV7-9
D gene: TRBD2
CDR3 length: 18
J gene: TRBJ2-1
CDR3 protein: CASSHPGYSGMSTIEQFF
CDR3 DNA: TGTGCCAGCAGCCACCCCGGCTATAGCGGGATGAGTACGATCGAGCAGTTCTTC

clone size: .
V gene: TRBV29-1
D gene: .
CDR3 length: 13
J gene: TRBJ2-3
CDR3 protein: CSVRKRLTDTQYF
CDR3 DNA: TGCAGCGTCCGAAAAAGACTGACAGATACGCAGTATTTT

clone size: few
V gene: TRBV19
D gene: .
CDR3 length: 12
J gene: TRBJ1-1
CDR3 protein: CASSIGRLEAFF
CDR3 DNA: TGTGCCAGTAGTATCGGACGGCTTGAAGCTTTCTTT

clone size: .
V gene: TRBV7-8
D gene: .
CDR3 length: 18
J gene: TRBJ2-1
CDR3 protein: CASSPEGRLHSSYNEQFF
CDR3 DNA: TGTGCCAGCAGCCCCGAAGGACGACTCCATAGCTCCTACAATGAGCAGTTCTTC

clone size: .
V gene: TRBV7-6
D gene: .
CDR3 length: 14
J gene: TRBJ2-7
CDR3 protein: CASSLGAGNYEQYF
CDR3 DNA: TGTGCCAGCAGCTTAGGGGCGGGGAACTACGAGCAGTACTTC

clone size: .
V gene: TRBV15
D gene: .
CDR3 length: 13
J gene: TRBJ2-7
CDR3 protein: CATSQGGPYEQYF
CDR3 DNA: TGTGCCACCAGCCAGGGCGGTCCCTACGAGCAGTACTTC

clone size: .
V gene: TRBV19
D gene: .
CDR3 length: 15
J gene: TRBJ1-5
CDR3 protein: CASSIGRGFNQPQHF
CDR3 DNA: TGTGCCAGTAGTATAGGTAGAGGGTTCAATCAGCCCCAGCATTTT

clone size: once
V gene: TRBV10-3
D gene: .
CDR3 length: 15
J gene: TRBJ2-7
CDR3 protein: CAIRATGTTGGEQYF
CDR3 DNA: TGTGCCATCAGAGCGACGGGGACCACCGGTGGCGAGCAGTACTTC

clone size: .
V gene: TRBV7-8
D gene: TRBD1
CDR3 length: 13
J gene: TRBJ1-2
CDR3 protein: CASTGQGLYGYTF
CDR3 DNA: TGTGCCAGCACCGGACAGGGGCTCTATGGCTACACCTTC

clone size: .
V gene: TRBV5-4
D gene: TRBD1
CDR3 length: 15
J gene: TRBJ1-2
CDR3 protein: CASSLPGTGPYGYTF
CDR3 DNA: TGTGCCAGCAGCTTGCCCGGGACAGGGCCATATGGCTACACCTTC

clone size: .
V gene: TRBV30
D gene: .
CDR3 length: 15
J gene: TRBJ1-5
CDR3 protein: CAWRRPGLLDQPQHF
CDR3 DNA: TGTGCCTGGAGGCGACCTGGACTTCTAGATCAGCCCCAGCATTTT

clone size: once
V gene: TRBV10-2
D gene: .
CDR3 length: 13
J gene: TRBJ2-1
CDR3 protein: CASNRDLYNEQFF
CDR3 DNA: TGCGCCAGTAACCGGGACCTTTACAATGAGCAGTTCTTC

clone size: .
V gene: TRBV9
D gene: .
CDR3 length: 12
J gene: TRBJ2-5
CDR3 protein: CASSAPLEEQYF
CDR3 DNA: TGTGCCAGCAGCGCCCCTCTGGAAGAGCAGTACTTC

clone size: .
V gene: TRBV11-3
D gene: .
CDR3 length: 16
J gene: TRBJ2-2
CDR3 protein: CASTEGGLANTGELFF
CDR3 DNA: TGTGCCAGCACCGAAGGGGGATTGGCGAACACCGGGGAGCTGTTTTTT

clone size: .
V gene: TRBV2
D gene: TRBD1
CDR3 length: 14
J gene: TRBJ2-5
CDR3 protein: CASSYQGASETQYF
CDR3 DNA: TGTGCCAGCAGTTATCAGGGGGCTTCAGAGACCCAGTACTTC

clone size: .
V gene: TRBV2
D gene: .
CDR3 length: 13
J gene: TRBJ2-7
CDR3 protein: CASSRDLPYEQYF
CDR3 DNA: TGTGCCAGCAGTCGGGACTTACCCTACGAGCAGTACTTC